The next 25 T cell receptor beta chains were all read from a single sample in a study of T-cell reconstitution after alpha-beta-depleted transplantation in children. Unique molecular identifiers were incorporated during preparation of the TCRbeta library. TCRdb recomputed calls from the PCR reads with MiXCR, one row per CDR3 protein. The top ten clones hold roughly 5% of a sample with 200,000 to 250,000 distinct CDR3 sequences, more than 20% of them seen once. Sequences were derived from PBMCs, mostly from graft donor cells, sampled 360 days after TCRalphabeta/CD19-depleted stem cell transplant. The origin of the receptors is a female patient aged 2 to 10 who had a stem cell transplant for congenital amegakaryocytic thrombocytopenia, so the T cells may come from the graft donor.

The chain combines TRBV20-1 with TRBJ1-2; perhaps TRBD1 as D (6 bases). From germline, CDR1 is DFQATT and CDR2 SNEGSKA (reference sequence). Deletions cut 3 bases from V and 9 bases from J, with 17 bases between. The CDR3 consists of 13 residues. CDR3 amino acids: CSASPSGGASYTF. DNA for the CDR3: TGCAGTGCTAGTCCCTCCGGGGGGGCAAGCTACACCTTC.

This clonotype was seen many times. This sequence joins TRBV12-3 or TRBV12-4 and TRBJ1-1; no clear D. The CDR3 contains 15 residues. Trimming stripped 7 bases from V and 1 base from J, with 16 bases between. CDR3 bases: TGTGCCAGCACCTTGGCCCTGGTTCGGAACACTGAAGCTTTCTTT. This gives the protein CASTLALVRNTEAFF.

This clonotype was picked up a small number of times. The J gene is TRBJ1-2, the V gene TRBV5-6; tentative D call: TRBD1 (6 bases). Looked up from germline, CDR1 is SGHDT and CDR2 is YYEEEE. Between the trimmed V and J ends, which lost 2 bases and 7 bases, there was a span of 9 bases. The CDR3 contains 12 residues. CDR3 sequence reads: CASSLGGLGYTF. The CDR3 DNA is TGTGCCAGCAGCTTAGGGGGTCTTGGCTACACCTTC.

The rearrangement links TRBV5-1 to TRBJ2-3; D might be TRBD1 (5 bases). The CDR3 loop spans 15 amino acids. V lost 2 bases, J lost 0 bases, and 10 bases lay in between. Germline V gene data show CDR1 as SGHRS and CDR2 as YFSETQ. The CDR3 DNA reads TGCGCCAGCAGCTTAGCAGGGATAAGCACAGATACGCAGTATTTT. The encoded protein is CASSLAGISTDTQYF.

This clonotype came up a few times. The chain uses TRBV12-3 or TRBV12-4 and TRBJ1-4; no clear D. The CDR3 consists of 15 residues. Deletions cut 4 bases from V and 4 bases from J, with 13 bases between. The CDR3 loop reads CASSSSHSGNEKLFF. In nucleotides, the CDR3 is TGTGCCAGCAGTTCGAGTCACAGCGGTAATGAAAAACTGTTTTTT.

This clonotype was counted only a few times. The genes are TRBV2 and TRBJ1-5; D remains unclear. Trimming removed 2 bases from V and 0 bases from J, with 14 bases in between. Germline assignment: CDR1 SNHLY and CDR2 FYNNEI. This CDR3 is 17 amino acids long. The CDR3 DNA is TGTGCCAGCAGTGAAAAAGGCTCGGGTCTTAGCAATCAGCCCCAGCATTTT. Translating it yields CASSEKGSGLSNQPQHF.

The chain couples TRBV5-1 to TRBJ2-1; the D is unclear. CDR1 SGHRS and CDR2 YFSETQ come from the germline V gene. The CDR3 has 15 residues. The V gene lost 0 bases and the J gene lost 9 bases, with 16 bases spanning the gap. This CDR3 reads CASSLDTTVYGEQFF. The CDR3 nucleotides read TGCGCCAGCAGCTTGGATACGACGGTTTACGGTGAGCAGTTCTTC.

This clonotype was detected a few times. V and J are TRBV20-1 and TRBJ1-2; the match to TRBD1 covers 10 bases. V lost 2 bases, J lost 5 bases, and 2 bases stayed unmatched. Germline V lookup: CDR1 DFQATT, CDR2 SNEGSKA (reference sequence). The CDR3 runs 13 residues. Here the CDR3 DNA reads TGCAGTGCTAGAAGGGACAGGGGTTATGGCTACACCTTC. Its protein product is CSARRDRGYGYTF.

The genes are TRBV20-1 and TRBJ2-2, with D hard to call. The length of the CDR3 is 13 residues. Germline V CDR1 and CDR2: DFQATT, SNEGSKA (reference sequence). Trimming stripped 3 bases from V and 7 bases from J, with 12 bases between. The CDR3 spells CSARESLGGELFF. The DNA for the CDR3 is TGCAGTGCTAGGGAGAGTTTGGGCGGGGAGCTGTTTTTT.

This clonotype was recorded a few times. The V call is TRBV4-2, the J call TRBJ2-2, with 10 bases fitting TRBD2. There are 15 residues in the CDR3. Germline loops: CDR1 LGHNA, CDR2 YNFKEQ. V dropped 3 bases and J dropped 6; count of bases not matched to a gene: 4. CDR3 sequence (DNA): TGTGCCAGCAGCCACGCTACTAGCGGGGCCGGGGAGCTGTTTTTT. It encodes CASSHATSGAGELFF.

This CDR3 is CASSQGLKGTEAFF. CDR3 in DNA: TGCGCCAGCAGCCAGGGACTTAAGGGCACTGAAGCTTTCTTT. The V and J genes are TRBV4-1 and TRBJ1-1; D might be TRBD1 (5 bases). In germline, CDR1 is MGHRA, CDR2 YSYEKL. V shed 3 bases and J shed 4 bases, with 12 bases lying between them. The CDR3 is 14 amino acids.

This chain connects TRBV27 to TRBJ1-1; 8 nucleotides line up with TRBD1. The ends lost 2 bases at V and 3 bases at J; junction bases unmatched: 8. The length of the CDR3 is 16 residues. The germline CDR1 and CDR2 sequences are MNHEY and SMNVEV (reference sequence). CDR3: CASSLGRGLDYTEAFF. CDR3 sequence (DNA): TGTGCCAGCAGTTTAGGCAGGGGGCTAGATTACACTGAAGCTTTCTTT.

V and J are TRBV27 and TRBJ1-2; TRBD1 is a possible D gene (6 bases). V was pared by 6 bases and J by 2 bases, with 13 bases between. Germline CDR1 MNHEY, CDR2 SMNVEV (reference sequence). The CDR3 contains 14 residues. In DNA, the CDR3 is TGTGCCAGCAGCCCAATGGACAGAAACTATGGCTACACCTTC. Its translation: CASSPMDRNYGYTF.

The gene calls are TRBV4-2 and TRBJ1-1; 7 nucleotides match TRBD1. The CDR3 runs 15 residues. CDR1 is LGHNA, CDR2 YNFKEQ, per germline. With 4 bases clipped from V and 7 bases from J, the junction kept 12 bases outside the gene matches. CDR3 sequence: CASSPRGRGVGEAFF. The DNA of the CDR3 is TGTGCCAGCAGCCCCCGAGGCAGGGGGGTAGGTGAAGCTTTCTTT.

This clonotype has just a few counts. This CDR3 is CASSFWVQGNEQFF. The CDR3 bases are TGTGCCAGCAGTTTCTGGGTCCAAGGGAATGAGCAGTTCTTC. The rearrangement links TRBV28 to TRBJ2-1; D unresolved. There are 14 residues in the CDR3. V lost 3 bases to trimming and J lost 7 bases, with 13 bases between them. Germline CDR1 is MDHEN and CDR2 is SYDVKM.

The rearrangement uses TRBV5-6 and TRBJ2-3; TRBD2 agrees at 7 bases. The CDR3 runs to 12 residues. The germline V gene encodes CDR1 SGHDT and CDR2 YYEEEE. Unmatched junction bases numbered 0, after V lost 0 bases and J lost 8 bases. The CDR3 here is CASSLGGSTQYF. CDR3 DNA sequence: TGTGCCAGCAGCTTGGGCGGGAGTACGCAGTATTTT. The entire variable domain, with the rest obtained from reference TRBV5-6 and TRBJ2-3, is as follows: DAGVTQSPTHLIKTRGQQVTLRCSPKSGHDTVSWYQQALGQGPQFIFQYYEEEERQRGNFPDRFSGHQFPNYSSELNVNALLLGDSALYLCASSLGGSTQYFGPGTRLTVL.

A few counts support this clonotype. The chain combines TRBV11-1 with TRBJ2-7, with unresolved D. V lost 2 bases and J 3 bases, leaving 14 bases between the germline ends. The CDR3 contains 15 residues. CDR1 SGHAT and CDR2 FQDESV come from the germline V gene (reference sequence). The CDR3 spells CASSLLQSPYYEQYF. DNA for the CDR3: TGTGCCAGCAGCTTACTACAATCCCCTTACTACGAGCAGTACTTC. Full variable domain (remainder filled in from reference TRBV11-1 and TRBJ2-7): EAEVAQSPRYKITEKSQAVAFWCDPISGHATLYWYRQILGQGPELLVQFQDESVVDDSQLPKDRFSAERLKGVDSTLKIQPAELGDSAMYLCASSLLQSPYYEQYFGPGTRLTVT.

The genes are TRBV28 and TRBJ2-1; TRBD2 might be the D (6 bases). In germline, CDR1 is MDHEN, CDR2 SYDVKM. Trimming removed 3 bases at V and 5 bases at J, with 14 bases between. This CDR3 comprises 15 residues. CDR3 protein: CASSFGLPRHNEQFF. The DNA of the CDR3 is TGTGCCAGCAGTTTCGGACTACCGAGGCACAATGAGCAGTTCTTC.

The V call is TRBV6-1, the J call TRBJ1-4; D uncertain. With 10 bases removed from V and 6 bases from J, the gap between germline ends came to 15 bases. The germline V gene encodes CDR1 MNHNS and CDR2 SASEGT. This CDR3 has 13 residues. The CDR3 DNA is TGTGCCACCTCCGGGGTGCGAGATGAAAAACTGTTTTTT. Translated: CATSGVRDEKLFF.

The CDR3 sequence is CASHRTPPTEQYF. As DNA, the CDR3 is TGTGCCTCACATCGGACCCCACCCACCGAGCAGTACTTC. The rearrangement joins TRBV2 to TRBJ2-7; no firm D call. This CDR3 region has 13 residues. Trimming removed 11 bases at V and 6 bases at J, with 20 bases between. Germline V lookup: CDR1 SNHLY, CDR2 FYNNEI.

A few counts support this clonotype. The chain has TRBV2 and TRBJ2-7, with D possibly TRBD1 on 6 matching bases. Trimming shortened V by 5 bases and J by 2 bases, and 10 bases separated the two germline ends. The germline V gene encodes CDR1 SNHLY and CDR2 FYNNEI. This CDR3 contains 13 residues. CDR3 sequence (DNA): TGTGCCAGCAGTTCAGGGGTTCCCTACGAGCAGTACTTC. Encoded protein: CASSSGVPYEQYF.

This clonotype has a handful of counts. V is TRBV20-1 and J is TRBJ2-2; no clear D gene. Trimming removed 6 bases from V and 1 base from J, with 9 bases in between. The V gene's germline CDR1 is DFQATT and CDR2 SNEGSKA (reference sequence). CDR3 length: 13 residues. The CDR3 DNA follows: TGCAGTGCCACCCGACAGAACACCGGGGAGCTGTTTTTT. It encodes CSATRQNTGELFF.

This clonotype has a count of ten or more. V and J are TRBV12-3 or TRBV12-4 and TRBJ1-3; D not resolved. This CDR3 region has 13 residues. V dropped 7 bases and J dropped 2 bases, with 9 bases sitting between them. In DNA form, the CDR3 reads TGTGCCAGCACAGGCGGGACTGGAAACACCATATATTTT. Protein: CASTGGTGNTIYF.

The chain combines TRBV10-3 with TRBJ2-5; D might be TRBD1 (5 bases). Per the germline V gene, CDR1 is ENHRY and CDR2 is SYGVKD. Trimming pared 5 bases from V and 5 bases from J, leaving 12 bases between. The CDR3 has 13 amino acids. The CDR3 reads CAISSTVRETQYF. The CDR3 DNA sequence: TGTGCCATCAGTTCGACAGTCAGGGAGACCCAGTACTTC.

This clonotype turned up a few times. J is TRBJ2-1 and V is TRBV5-1; weak D call: TRBD2 (5 bases). From germline, CDR1 is SGHRS and CDR2 YFSETQ. V gave up 0 bases and J gave up 4 bases, with 11 bases separating them. The CDR3 spans 15 residues. CDR3: CASSLGVGVYNEQFF. Written as DNA, the CDR3 is TGCGCCAGCAGCTTGGGGGTCGGGGTGTACAATGAGCAGTTCTTC. Using reference TRBV5-1 and TRBJ2-1 for the parts outside the CDR3, the full variable domain is KAGVTQTPRYLIKTRGQQVTLSCSPISGHRSVSWYQQTPGQGLQFLFEYFSETQRNKGNFPGRFSGRQFSNSRSEMNVSTLELGDSALYLCASSLGVGVYNEQFFGPGTRLTVL.